Listed below are T cell receptor beta chains from one sample, sequenced in a study of regulatory T cells in long-lasting Graves disease. TCRdb re-called the multiplex PCR reads with MiXCR, one entry per CDR3 protein. The sample includes 350,000 to 500,000 distinct CDR3 sequences, about a sixth of them seen just once. These same records also appear under a second study, on T cells in Graves' hyperthyroidism and ophthalmopathy.

This sample comprised peripheral blood mononuclear cells (PBMCs), obtained at new diagnosis, from a patient treated with antithyroid drugs. These receptors were taken from a woman under 30 with Graves disease. CDR3s leave out the opening cysteine and the closing phenylalanine or tryptophan. D genes are given only for firm matches.

d_call	v_call	j_call	cdr3_aa
TRBD2	TRBV24-1	TRBJ2-1	ATQAASGFYNEQF
TRBD2	TRBV28	TRBJ2-3	ASNLAGGTDTQY
TRBD1	TRBV24-1	TRBJ1-1	ATRDREMGTEAF
TRBD2	TRBV9	TRBJ2-3	ASSVVPSSGNTDTQY
TRBD1	TRBV28	TRBJ1-1	ASSPAYGQGDTEAF
.	TRBV9	TRBJ1-2	ASSVSPSGFRLYGYT
TRBD2	TRBV29-1	TRBJ2-7	SVAGLASLEQY
.	TRBV11-2	TRBJ2-1	ASSPYIPTYNEQF
.	TRBV4-1	TRBJ1-2	ASSQARDRVFWGYT
TRBD1	TRBV7-2	TRBJ2-7	ASSFGQGGEQY
.	TRBV28	TRBJ2-3	ASSVAVWGSTDTQY
.	TRBV28	TRBJ2-2	ASRPRTAVTGELF
.	TRBV2	TRBJ1-1	ASSPTGRSEAF
.	TRBV28	TRBJ1-4	ASSPVHFEYEKLF
TRBD2	TRBV29-1	TRBJ2-3	SVGIAGFPTDTQY
.	TRBV5-1	TRBJ1-1	ASSPSWEWGTEAF
TRBD1	TRBV4-1	TRBJ2-7	ASSLTGLEQY
TRBD2	TRBV6-5	TRBJ2-2	ASSYRQKGLAAPNTGELF
TRBD1	TRBV2	TRBJ2-3	ASSVQGVGTDTQY
.	TRBV5-1	TRBJ1-1	ASSGRGRANTEAF
.	TRBV20-1	TRBJ2-1	SARSVGGWGFNEQF
TRBD1	TRBV7-8	TRBJ1-2	ASSEPGQGYYGYT
.	TRBV7-9	TRBJ1-1	ASSLVGQKGPAF
.	TRBV7-3	TRBJ2-1	ASSLYAGRGGNEQF
TRBD1	TRBV7-8	TRBJ1-1	ASGNRGHTEAF
.	TRBV13	TRBJ2-3	ASIGNTDTQY
.	TRBV28	TRBJ1-2	ASSSAYGAYGYT
TRBD2	TRBV20-1	TRBJ2-1	SARDQAGLYNEQF
TRBD1	TRBV28	TRBJ2-1	ASSPLTGFLNEQF
TRBD2	TRBV15	TRBJ2-5	ATSYSSGSEETQY
.	TRBV6-1	TRBJ2-3	ASSHRAGARTDTQY
.	TRBV15	TRBJ2-3	ATSRGLTDTQY
TRBD1	TRBV4-2	TRBJ1-1	ASSQGRQGSWVGGDTEAF
.	TRBV20-1	TRBJ2-5	SARDFPGGFETQY
.	TRBV3-1	TRBJ1-2	ASSSRTARDGYT
.	TRBV27	TRBJ1-2	ASSFRANYGYT
TRBD1	TRBV10-3	TRBJ2-4	AIAPGTAENIQY
TRBD1	TRBV19	TRBJ2-3	ASSPRTGGSTDTQY
TRBD2	TRBV28	TRBJ2-1	ASSYPAGVVEQF
TRBD1	TRBV10-2	TRBJ1-2	ASSEAGQGGSYT
TRBD2	TRBV29-1	TRBJ2-1	SVLTSGTIYSEQF
.	TRBV14	TRBJ2-7	ASSQDYRRTYEQY
TRBD2	TRBV11-1	TRBJ2-1	ASRKKTSGDYNEQF
.	TRBV3-1	TRBJ2-1	ASSRTENEQF
.	TRBV7-2	TRBJ2-7	ASSGSYEQY
.	TRBV11-2	TRBJ2-3	ASSRDGPYSTDTQY
TRBD2	TRBV3-1	TRBJ2-3	ASSQGILALSTDTQY
TRBD2	TRBV24-1	TRBJ2-7	ATSDRGRGHEQY
TRBD2	TRBV6-1	TRBJ2-1	ATQRVAGRNEQF
TRBD2	TRBV20-1	TRBJ2-1	SASTSGLGDEQF
.	TRBV27	TRBJ2-2	ASSEEARASGTGELF
.	TRBV2	TRBJ1-2	ASTEGPANYGYT